This T cell receptor (beta chain) was found in a study of response to subunit inactivated influenza vaccine. General observations from the study: New T cells are recruited in small numbers by each seasonal influenza vaccination, according to the authors' suggestion.

TCRdb re-analysed the RT-PCR reads in MiXCR, keeping a single row per CDR3 protein. The table shows about 540,000 distinct CDR3 sequences, with 20% to 25% occurring only once. This clonotype has a handful of counts. Its antigen is undetermined. V was clipped by 10 bases and J by 0 bases, with 7 bases between them. The length of the CDR3 is 12 residues. CDR1 and CDR2 (germline): ENHRY, SYGVKD. These same records also appear under a second study, on T cells expressing NK-cell markers. That work adds: Libraries used 5'RACE template switching adding universal primer site and UMIs. According to the study, TCR beta repertoires originated from sorted CD3+CD56+NKG2C+, CD3+CD56+NKG2C- and CD3+CD56-NKG2C+ T cells. Seven HCMV-seropositive donors and one seronegative donor made up the eight sequenced donors. Sorting of alpha-beta TCR T cells alone was achieved in several experiments with an anti-gamma-delta TCR antibody.

The clonotype was recovered from a man aged 50 to 60 who received an inactivated influenza vaccine. The genes are TRBV10-3 and TRBJ1-3; D gene uncertain. The specimen was CD4+ T cells sorted from PBMCs, collected approximately 13 days after vaccination. CDR3 in DNA: TGTGCCACACGGGACTCTGGAAACACCATATATTTT. This codes for CATRDSGNTIYF.